This T cell receptor (beta chain) was observed in a study of T cell repertoires in cytomegalovirus infection. Study-wide background: Selected CMV epitopes included recently identified HLA-C-restricted ones as well as well-studied HLA-B-restricted ones. An indication of both CMV infection and matching HLA type came from public TCR beta signatures.

V was clipped by 3 bases and J by 9 bases; unmatched bases: 9. The CDR3 is 16 residues long. Germline V gives CDR1 LGHNA, CDR2 YNFKEQ. In TCRdb, the reads were re-called with MiXCR into one record per CDR3 protein. The sample contains fewer than 1,000,000 distinct CDR3 sequences, more than 25% of which appear only once. As concerns this clonotype: Its target is not known.

General study findings and limits: HLA-C-restricted CMV clonotypes gave the most frequent clonotype in two of eight donors.

Sequenced here: cultured CD8+ T cells from PBMCs, sampled from culture after CMV antigen stimulation. The receptor was isolated from a human donor in good health (CMV status not recorded). Some clones in this sample may be carry-over from other donors' samples. The chain carries TRBV4-2 and TRBJ2-1, with 12 bases matching TRBD2. The CDR3: CASSHFLAGGLVEQFF. Written as DNA, the CDR3 is TGTGCCAGCAGCCATTTTCTAGCGGGGGGGCTGGTTGAGCAGTTCTTC.